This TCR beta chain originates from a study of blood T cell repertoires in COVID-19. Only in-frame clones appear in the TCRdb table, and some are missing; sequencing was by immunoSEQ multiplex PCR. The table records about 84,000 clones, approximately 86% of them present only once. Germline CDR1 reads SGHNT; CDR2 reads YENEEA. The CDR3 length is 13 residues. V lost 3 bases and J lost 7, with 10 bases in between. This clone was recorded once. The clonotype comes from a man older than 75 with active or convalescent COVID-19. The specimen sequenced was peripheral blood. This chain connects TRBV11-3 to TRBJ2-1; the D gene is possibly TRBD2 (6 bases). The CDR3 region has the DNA TGTGCCAGCAGCTTGAACGGGAGAAATGAGCAGTTCTTC. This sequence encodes CASSLNGRNEQFF.